The 8 T cell receptor beta chains listed next were all sequenced from one sample in a study of blood T cells in healthy people across ages. A sample-barcoded 5' primer and a J-beta primer mix were used in a second PCR of roughly 7 to 12 cycles. MiXCR, applied by TCRdb to the 5' RACE reads, yields one record per CDR3 protein. Of 800,000 or so distinct CDR3 sequences in the sample, roughly 60% are singletons; the top ten hold roughly 26%. The sequencing sample was made of blood. These receptors were taken from a man aged 25 to 45 in good health.

In the case of this clonotype: This sequence may be a read error, since a much larger clone differs from it by one base. The final CDR3 position lacks the conserved phenylalanine or tryptophan, pointing to a likely read error. J is TRBJ2-5 and V is TRBV5-1; 7 bases map to TRBD1. The CDR3 sequence is 14 residues long. Losses at the gene ends were 5 bases for V and 5 bases for J; bases not matched to a gene: 9. CDR1 SGHRS and CDR2 YFSETQ come from the germline V gene. As DNA, the CDR3 is TGCGCCAGCAGTCCGGGACAGTCAGGGGAGACCCAGTACATC. Amino acid sequence: CASSPGQSGETQYI.

There are a few counts of this clonotype. The chain joins TRBV21-1 to TRBJ2-1; TRBD1 reflects the table's D call only, with no check against the DNA. TRBV21-1 is annotated as a pseudogene. The CDR3 spans 13 residues. CDR3 protein: CASSKGGGGDQFF. CDR3 nucleotides: TGTGCCAGCAGCAAAGGCGGAGGGGGCGACCAGTTCTTC.

The V gene is TRBV2, the J gene TRBJ2-1, with 8 positions matching TRBD2. The ends lost 2 bases at V and 4 bases at J; junction bases unmatched: 13. From germline, CDR1 is SNHLY and CDR2 FYNNEI. CDR3 length: 18 residues. CDR3 DNA sequence: TGTGCCAGCAGTGAATCTCGTGCCGGCGGGGGGTTTTACAATGAGCAGTTCTTC. It translates to CASSESRAGGGFYNEQFF.

The V and J genes are TRBV20-1 and TRBJ1-2; D gene unclear. V was trimmed by 0 bases and J by 2 bases, leaving 19 bases between them. The germline V gene has CDR1 DFQATT and CDR2 SNEGSKA (reference sequence). The CDR3 spans 17 residues. CDR3 sequence (DNA): TGCAGTGCTAGAGATCTGGGGAGGAGGCAGGTGAACTATGGCTACACCTTC. Translated: CSARDLGRRQVNYGYTF.

The chain is built from TRBV4-3 and TRBJ2-7; either TRBD1 or TRBD2 may supply D (6 bases each). V gave up 0 bases and J gave up 2 bases, with 20 bases separating them. The V gene's germline CDR1 is LGHNA and CDR2 YSLEER. This CDR3 contains 18 residues. CDR3 sequence: CASSQERGAGPRTYEQYF. The CDR3 DNA follows: TGCGCCAGCAGCCAAGAGAGGGGGGCCGGGCCCAGAACCTACGAGCAGTACTTC.

The V and J genes are TRBV4-2 and TRBJ2-4, with 9 bases matching TRBD2. The DNA end favors TRBJ2-7, so the J call may be wrong. There are 15 residues in the CDR3. Germline V gene data show CDR1 as LGHNA and CDR2 as YNFKEQ. The CDR3 loop reads CASSPSAGGLYEQYF. The CDR3 bases are TGTGCCAGCAGCCCCTCAGCGGGGGGCCTCTACGAGCAGTACTTC.

The chain uses TRBV20-1 and TRBJ1-6, with D unclear. Per germline, CDR1 DFQATT and CDR2 SNEGSKA (reference sequence). With 1 base removed from V and 10 bases from J, the gap between germline ends came to 20 bases. The length of the CDR3 is 16 residues. The CDR3 loop is CSARVGSAWQVSPLHF. CDR3 nucleotide sequence: TGCAGTGCTAGAGTGGGGTCGGCCTGGCAGGTCTCACCCCTCCACTTT.

The chain couples TRBV11-1 to TRBJ2-1; D unclear. There are 12 residues in the CDR3. Per germline, CDR1 SGHAT and CDR2 FQDESV (reference sequence). V was cut by 5 bases and J by 11 bases, with 13 bases left in between. The CDR3 loop is CASSPSDRKQFF. CDR3 coding DNA: TGTGCCAGCAGCCCATCCGACCGAAAGCAGTTCTTC.